This T cell receptor (beta chain) was retrieved from a study of blood T cell repertoires in COVID-19. Study-level information: The samples span acute and convalescent COVID-19 from the United States, Italy and Spain. PBMCs, B-cell-depleted T cells, or T cells were the source of the cDNA or gDNA that made up the material.

Original methodology: Nucleated cell counts were estimated from reference gene primer amplification. Profiled with immunoSEQ multiplex PCR; TCRdb holds only in-frame clones, not every one. The DNA gave D and trimming, while V, J and clone size come from that table. The sample shows about 88,000 clones, roughly 87% of them seen only once. Seattle enrolled patients during active infection and tracked them longitudinally. Losses at the gene ends were 6 bases for V and 5 bases for J; bases not matched to a gene: 9. The CDR3 sequence is 16 residues long. CDR1 is ENHRY and CDR2 is SYGVKD in the germline V gene.

V usage is TRBV10-3 and J usage is TRBJ2-7; 14 bases agree with TRBD2. The sequencing sample was made of peripheral blood. The sequence was collected from a young man with COVID-19, enrolled during active disease. The CDR3 protein is CAISPGTSGRGDEQYF. The CDR3, as DNA: TGTGCCATCAGCCCCGGGACTAGCGGGAGAGGGGACGAGCAGTACTTC.